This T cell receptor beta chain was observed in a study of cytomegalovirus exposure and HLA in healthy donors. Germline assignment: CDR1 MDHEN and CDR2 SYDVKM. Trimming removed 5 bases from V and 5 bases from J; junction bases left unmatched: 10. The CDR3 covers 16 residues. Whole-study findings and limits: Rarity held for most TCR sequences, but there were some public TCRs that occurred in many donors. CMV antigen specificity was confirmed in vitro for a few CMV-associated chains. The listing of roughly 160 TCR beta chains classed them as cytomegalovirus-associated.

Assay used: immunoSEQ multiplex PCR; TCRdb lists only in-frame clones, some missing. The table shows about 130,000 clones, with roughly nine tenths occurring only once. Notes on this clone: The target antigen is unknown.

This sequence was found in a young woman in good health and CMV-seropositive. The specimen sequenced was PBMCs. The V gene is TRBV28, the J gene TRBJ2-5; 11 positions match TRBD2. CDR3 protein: CASSVGLAEPRETQYF. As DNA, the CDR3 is TGTGCCAGCAGTGTGGGACTAGCGGAACCGAGGGAGACCCAGTACTTC.